One T cell receptor (beta chain) is described in this entry. Its antigen is unidentified. The data stem from a study of T cell responses to AZD1222 COVID-19 vaccine. Across the whole study: Pooled in the analysis were second doses at about 4 or about 12 weeks. Study results and caveats: Reports say nearly half of spike-specific TCRs go after unmutated variant regions. Clonal diversity was possibly underestimated, and white British individuals and females predominated among donors. Baseline serostatus was positive in only a handful of AZD1222 recipients.

TCRdb keeps only in-frame clones here, not all; method: immunoSEQ multiplex PCR. The top ten clones hold approximately 3% of a sample with about 85,000 clones, more than 90% of them seen once. V shed 3 bases, J shed 4 bases, and the junction held 6 bases outside the gene matches. This CDR3 contains 16 residues. From germline, CDR1 is MRHNA and CDR2 SNTAGT. The sample consisted of peripheral blood, taken on day 0 of AZD1222 vaccination. The receptor was isolated from an adult in good health. This chain connects TRBV6-4 to TRBJ2-1; 10 bases map to TRBD2. The CDR3 region is CASSERPSGGYNEQFF. The CDR3 coding sequence is TGTGCCAGCAGTGAACGTCCTAGCGGGGGTTACAATGAGCAGTTCTTC.